The entry below describes one TCR beta chain. It was during active infection that Seattle patients were enrolled and then longitudinally followed. This record comes from a study of blood T cell repertoires in COVID-19. Study information: Sources were T cells, B-cell-depleted T cells, or PBMCs; the material itself was cDNA or gDNA.

Original data processing: Quantification of nucleated cells was approximated via reference gene primer amplification. Assay: immunoSEQ multiplex PCR; the TCRdb copy retains only in-frame clones and omits some. V and J calls and clone size follow that table, whereas D and trimming were derived from the DNA. The table records about 420,000 clones, 70% to 90% of them present only once. The CDR3 totals 15 residues. With 0 bases removed from V and 3 bases from J, the gap between germline ends came to 13 bases. CDR1 and CDR2 (germline): SGHRS, YFSETQ. J is TRBJ2-7 and V is TRBV5-1; possible D gene TRBD1, 6 bases. This clonotype originated in a man between 18 and 29 years old with COVID-19, enrolled during active disease. Sequencing was performed on peripheral blood. The CDR3 spells CASSLGTAMVYEQYF. The CDR3 DNA follows: TGCGCCAGCAGCTTGGGGACAGCTATGGTCTACGAGCAGTACTTC.